Below, 20 T cell receptor beta chains from the same sample are listed, as sequenced in a study of Ad26.COV2.S vaccination and SARS-CoV-2 variants. Here immunoSEQ multiplex PCR was the method, and the copy in TCRdb shows in-frame clones only, minus some. The sample carries 300,000 to 400,000 clones, roughly nine tenths recorded once. This sample comprised peripheral blood, obtained after recovery from COVID-19. Receptors originate from a human donor who had recovered from COVID-19.

The CDR3 sequence is CASSVTGGGTEAFF. The CDR3 region has the DNA TGTGCCAGTAGTGTCACAGGGGGAGGCACTGAAGCTTTCTTT. The genes are TRBV19 and TRBJ1-1; 8 bases agree with TRBD1. J gave up 4 bases and V 5 bases, and 6 bases lay outside the gene matches. Germline CDR1 LNHDA, CDR2 SQIVND (reference sequence). This CDR3 is built from 14 residues.

The chain is built from TRBV13 and TRBJ1-1; 10 bases map to TRBD1. In germline, CDR1 is PRHDT, CDR2 FYEKMQ (reference sequence). The J segment lost 0 bases and the V segment lost 5 bases, leaving 9 bases of the junction unmatched. The CDR3 has 17 residues. The CDR3 region has the DNA TGTGCCAGCAGCCCCGGGACAGGGGATTCTATGAACACTGAAGCTTTCTTT. Translated: CASSPGTGDSMNTEAFF.

CDR3 nucleotide sequence: TGTGCCAGCAGCTTAACTCGGGGTCCCGGGGAGCTGTTTTTT. It yields the protein CASSLTRGPGELFF. This chain connects TRBV7-9 to TRBJ2-2, with a possible D match to TRBD2 (5 bases). The length of the CDR3 is 14 residues. V was clipped by 2 bases and J by 6 bases, with 10 bases between them. Looked up from germline, CDR1 is SEHNR and CDR2 is FQNEAQ (reference sequence).

This CDR3 is CATSVSPVRPGRADTQYF. CDR3 nucleotide sequence: TGTGCCACCAGTGTCTCCCCTGTCAGGCCAGGCAGGGCAGATACGCAGTATTTT. The genes are TRBV24-1 and TRBJ2-3; possible D gene TRBD1, 5 bases. Trimming removed 5 bases at V and 4 bases at J, with 24 bases between. CDR3 size: 18 residues. Germline V gene sequence: CDR1 KGHDR, CDR2 SFDVKD.

The chain links TRBV5-1 to TRBJ1-1; D gene ambiguous. The CDR3 runs 13 residues. The V gene's germline CDR1 is SGHRS and CDR2 YFSETQ. The V and J ends lost 6 bases and 4 bases respectively, with 13 bases between them. CDR3 sequence (DNA): TGCGCCAGCACCGTTGGGAGGTCCACTGAAGCTTTCTTT. It specifies CASTVGRSTEAFF.

CDR3 DNA: TGTGCCAGCAGCGTGCTACAGGGCACAGATACGCAGTATTTT. Translating it yields CASSVLQGTDTQYF. J is TRBJ2-3 and V is TRBV9; a weak D match, TRBD1 (5 bases). Germline V gives CDR1 SGDLS, CDR2 YYNGEE. V dropped 2 bases and J dropped 1 base, with 8 bases sitting between them. The length of the CDR3 is 14 residues.

The rearrangement joins TRBV4-3 to TRBJ1-1; TRBD1 is a possible D gene (6 bases). Looked up from germline, CDR1 is LGHNA and CDR2 is YSLEER. Trimming stripped 0 bases from V and 8 bases from J, with 19 bases between. The CDR3 totals 16 residues. The CDR3 DNA sequence: TGCGCCAGCAGCCAAGACGCGGCGGGACATGCTAAAGAAGCTTTCTTT. Protein sequence: CASSQDAAGHAKEAFF.

This clone was seen just once. The V gene is TRBV3-1 (or the pseudogene TRBV3-2), the J gene TRBJ1-1, with D perhaps matching TRBD1 (5 bases). Trimming removed 0 bases from V and 4 bases from J, with 15 bases in between. Germline assignment: CDR1 LGHDT and CDR2 YNNKEL (reference sequence). This CDR3 has 16 amino acids. The CDR3 spells CASSQDKGRAATEAFF. Written as DNA, the CDR3 is TGTGCCAGCAGCCAAGATAAGGGCAGGGCGGCCACTGAAGCTTTCTTT.

The chain links TRBV5-6 to TRBJ1-1, with a tentative D call TRBD1 (5 bases). CDR3 length: 15 amino acids. Between the trimmed V and J ends, which lost 5 bases and 3 bases, there was a span of 17 bases. Looked up from germline, CDR1 is SGHDT and CDR2 is YYEEEE. The DNA of the CDR3 is TGTGCCAGCAGGGGGTTAGGGCAGGGCGACACTGAAGCTTTCTTT. As protein: CASRGLGQGDTEAFF. Looking up the rest from reference TRBV5-6 and TRBJ1-1 gives the full variable domain: DAGVTQSPTHLIKTRGQQVTLRCSPKSGHDTVSWYQQALGQGPQFIFQYYEEEERQRGNFPDRFSGHQFPNYSSELNVNALLLGDSALYLCASRGLGQGDTEAFFGQGTRLTVV.

This clone has a single count. The J gene is TRBJ2-5, the V gene TRBV4-1; 11 nucleotides agree with TRBD2. CDR1 MGHRA and CDR2 YSYEKL come from the germline V gene. The CDR3 has 17 residues. The J segment lost 9 bases and the V segment lost 0 bases, leaving 12 bases of the junction unmatched. DNA for the CDR3: TGCGCCAGCAGCCAAGATCCGCTAGCGGGGGGTAGCCGGGCCCAGTACTTC. Amino acids: CASSQDPLAGGSRAQYF.

V and J are TRBV10-3 and TRBJ1-5; a weak D match, TRBD1 (6 bases). Germline lookup yields CDR1 ENHRY and CDR2 SYGVKD. CDR3 length equals 17 residues. The V end was cut by 2 bases, the J end by 3 bases, with 17 bases between. The DNA for the CDR3 is TGTGCCATCAGTGAGGGGGTACAGGGTATTAACAATCAGCCCCAGCATTTT. This translates into CAISEGVQGINNQPQHF.

The chain is built from TRBV6-5 and TRBJ1-2; TRBD1 might be the D (6 bases). Trimming removed 7 bases from V and 0 bases from J, with 12 bases in between. Germline CDR1 MNHEY, CDR2 SVGAGI. The CDR3 has 14 residues. CDR3 sequence (DNA): TGTGCCAGCACCCGGACAGCGGCTAACTATGGCTACACCTTC. Its translation is CASTRTAANYGYTF.

V is TRBV11-3 and J is TRBJ2-5; TRBD2 matches at 10 bases. The length of the CDR3 is 14 residues. CDR1 and CDR2 from the germline V gene are SGHNT and YENEEA. V lost 5 bases and J lost 3; bases outside the gene matches: 3. Here the CDR3 reads CASSLSGGKETQYF. DNA for the CDR3: TGTGCCAGCAGCCTTAGCGGGGGGAAAGAGACCCAGTACTTC.

The chain links TRBV5-5 to TRBJ1-6; a possible D gene is TRBD1 (5 bases). Trimming took 10 bases from V and 12 from J, leaving 11 bases between them. Germline V gene sequence: CDR1 SGHKS, CDR2 YYEKEE (reference sequence). The CDR3 is 10 residues long. The CDR3 DNA reads TGTGCCGAACGGGGGGTACCCCTCCACTTT. Translated, it gives CAERGVPLHF.

This chain connects TRBV5-4 to TRBJ2-1, with D perhaps assigned TRBD1 or TRBD2 (5 bases each). V was shortened by 2 bases and J by 7 bases, with 19 bases between the two germline ends. The V gene's germline CDR1 is SGHNT and CDR2 YYREEE (reference sequence). This CDR3 is 16 amino acids long. The chain's CDR3 is CASSLKRDLTRNEQFF. The CDR3 region has the DNA TGTGCCAGCAGCTTAAAACGGGACCTTACCCGGAATGAGCAGTTCTTC. Full variable domain (rest looked up from reference TRBV5-4 and TRBJ2-1): ETGVTQSPTHLIKTRGQQVTLRCSSQSGHNTVSWYQQALGQGPQFIFQYYREEENGRGNFPPRFSGLQFPNYSSELNVNALELDDSALYLCASSLKRDLTRNEQFFGPGTRLTVL.

The J gene is TRBJ2-7, the V gene TRBV19; 7 nucleotides match TRBD2. Germline lookup yields CDR1 LNHDA and CDR2 SQIVND (reference sequence). This CDR3 region has 17 residues. V dropped 1 base and J dropped 1; count of bases not matched to a gene: 10. CDR3 sequence (DNA): TGTGCCAGTAGTATAGCGGGGGGAACTAGGAGTTCCTACGAGCAGTACTTC. Protein sequence: CASSIAGGTRSSYEQYF. The full variable domain, completed using reference TRBV19 and TRBJ2-7, is DGGITQSPKYLFRKEGQNVTLSCEQNLNHDAMYWYRQDPGQGLRLIYYSQIVNDFQKGDIAEGYSVSREKKESFPLTVTSAQKNPTAFYLCASSIAGGTRSSYEQYFGPGTRLTVT.

This chain connects TRBV2 to TRBJ1-2; weak D call: TRBD1 (6 bases). The germline V gene has CDR1 SNHLY and CDR2 FYNNEI. V lost 3 bases and J 6 bases, leaving 11 bases between the germline ends. This CDR3 contains 13 residues. CDR3 residues: CASSDRTADGYTF. As DNA, the CDR3 is TGTGCCAGCAGTGACCGGACAGCGGATGGCTACACCTTC.

V and J are TRBV2 and TRBJ1-1; D possibly corresponds to TRBD1 (6 bases). The V end lost 7 bases, the J end lost 6 bases, and 12 bases lay between the germline ends. Germline assignment: CDR1 SNHLY and CDR2 FYNNEI. CDR3 length: 12 amino acids. The CDR3 bases are TGTGCCAGCACCCAAGGACAGCCTGAAGCTTTCTTT. This codes for CASTQGQPEAFF.

This rearrangement joins TRBV6-5 to TRBJ2-5; the D gene could be TRBD1 or TRBD2 (6 bases each). V lost 5 bases and J lost 5, with 12 bases in between. Germline V gene sequence: CDR1 MNHEY, CDR2 SVGAGI. This CDR3 region has 13 residues. CDR3 bases: TGTGCCAGCAGTCCCGGGGGCGAGGAGACCCAGTACTTC. It encodes CASSPGGEETQYF.

Here the CDR3 DNA reads TGTGCCAGCAGCTTAGATGGTGACATGCTGTCCAAAAACATTCAGTACTTC. This translates into CASSLDGDMLSKNIQYF. The genes are TRBV11-2 and TRBJ2-4; D uncertain. CDR3 length: 17 amino acids. Germline loops: CDR1 SGHAT, CDR2 FQNNGV. Deletions cut 0 bases from V and 2 bases from J, with 14 bases between. The full variable domain, its missing parts supplied by reference TRBV11-2 and TRBJ2-4, is EAGVAQSPRYKIIEKRQSVAFWCNPISGHATLYWYQQILGQGPKLLIQFQNNGVVDDSQLPKDRFSAERLKGVDSTLKIQPAKLEDSAVYLCASSLDGDMLSKNIQYFGAGTRLSVL.